This T cell receptor (beta chain) was profiled in a study of blood T cell repertoires in COVID-19 (dated by TCRdb to 2019 to 2021). At the level of the whole study: Collaborator samples came from the United States, Italy and Spain and covered acute and convalescent phases of COVID-19. The prospective study material was composed of cDNA or gDNA derived from T cells, B-cell-depleted T cells, or PBMCs. Deeply sampled blood TCRbeta repertoires from subjects exposed to, actively infected with, or recovered from COVID-19 were included in the dataset. The repertoires were released in a freely available public database meant as a resource for research on the immune response to SARS-CoV-2. The samples were drawn from two sources: the first 160 participants of the ongoing ImmuneRACE study, and fewer than 1,500 subjects contributed by 6 global collaborators. A de-identified subject ID, COVID-19 status, age in years and sex were almost always included in the sample metadata. Where available, HLA class I and class II types were taken from metadata supplied by the sample provider and were not determined by assay-based typing.

TCRbeta CDR3 regions were amplified from genomic DNA using the immunoSEQ Assay, a bias-controlled multiplex PCR. The authors' analysis ran thus. The number of nucleated cells in each sample was estimated from the amplification of reference gene primers within the assay. Sequence reads were collapsed and filtered to measure the absolute abundance of every unique TCRbeta CDR3 rearrangement. Productive Simpson clonality was computed per sample as the square root of Simpson's diversity index over productive rearrangements. The source is immuneACCESS, and TCRdb retained only in-frame sequences with V and J called. Part of the clones is not carried over; for the studies checked, unresolved V genes explain less than half of this, and the remainder is unexplained. Clone size and the V and J calls come from that table; the DNA yielded D and trimming. This sample gives under 150,000 clones in total; around 83% of them show up just once. The ten largest clones represent 9.5% to 10% of the sample.

Collaborating institutions collected whole blood in K2EDTA tubes following their own protocols. For TCRbeta analysis, collaborators shipped samples as frozen whole blood, isolated PBMCs, or DNA extracted from either of those sample types. Study-wide findings and limitations: The quantity of clinical and demographic metadata differed by source and by participant and was supplied without curation.

Points on this clone: Its antigen has not been determined. Base qualities are not provided; no much larger clone lies one nucleotide away.

The CDR3 holds 17 amino acids from the cysteine to the phenylalanine. Solely the CDR3 DNA is kept, with 51 bases framed from the first base. Germline trimming amounts to 2 bases on V and 7 bases on J, with 9 as the count of junction bases outside the gene matches. Taken from the germline V gene, the CDR1 and CDR2 loops are SGHTA and FQGNSA. Input material: peripheral blood. The TCR comes from a man in his forties with active or convalescent COVID-19. The sequence joins TRBV7-2 to TRBJ1-6, with 9 bases aligning to TRBD1. The DNA reads as follows: TGTGCCAGCAGCTTAAGGTTCGGGACAGGGATAAATTCACCCCTCCACTTT. It specifies CASSLRFGTGINSPLHF.